The rows below give T cell receptor beta chains drawn from one sample of a study of CD8 T cells in cerebrospinal fluid in Alzheimer's disease. No DNA is given; TCRdb re-called the 10x single-cell sequencing reads and lists each CDR3 protein once. The record lists roughly 1,400 distinct CDR3 sequences, of which the ten most abundant hold around 9.9%. The sequencing input was cerebrospinal fluid. Receptors originate from a human donor with mild cognitive impairment. CDR3s include the opening cysteine and the closing phenylalanine or tryptophan. Fields, in order: clone size, J gene, V gene, CDR3 protein. Only some rows state a clone size, as once, few, many or a class for expanded clones.

medium-sized	TRBJ1-1	TRBV14	CASSSDRVGAFF
medium-sized	TRBJ1-1	TRBV2	CASSADVNTEAFF
medium-sized	TRBJ1-1	TRBV15	CATSRDTAGSRRKAFF
large	TRBJ1-3	TRBV6-5	CASSPDRYSGNTIYF
medium-sized	TRBJ1-2	TRBV11-2	CASSKGPEAANYGYTF
large	TRBJ2-1	TRBV6-2/TRBV6-3	CASRKLMTGLNEQFF
medium-sized	TRBJ1-4	TRBV20-1	CSARFASEKLFF
NA	TRBJ2-1	TRBV12-3/TRBV12-4	CASSPGYFSSYNEQFF
medium-sized	TRBJ2-2	TRBV19	CASSIQGATGELFF
medium-sized	TRBJ2-2	TRBV20-1	CSARPGTGVTGELFF
large	TRBJ1-1	TRBV12-3/TRBV12-4	CASSFGQDEAFF
large	TRBJ2-1	TRBV7-2	CASSLEELSSYNEQFF
medium-sized	TRBJ1-6	TRBV5-1	CASSSEGQLSPLHF
large	TRBJ2-3	TRBV11-3	CASSFGLADSTDTQYF
medium-sized	TRBJ2-7	TRBV10-2	CASSDWFLGQGAYEQYF
large	TRBJ2-3	TRBV2	CASSEGLDTDTQYF
large	TRBJ1-5	TRBV10-2	CASSDSSNQPQHF
NA	TRBJ1-6	TRBV5-1	CASSLEPPRAPYNSPLHF
medium-sized	TRBJ2-1	TRBV9	CASSAEAGGRVNEQFF
medium-sized	TRBJ1-5	TRBV27	CASSPLEGLAVYSNQPQHF
medium-sized	TRBJ2-7	TRBV10-3	CAISSTVYEQYF
medium-sized	TRBJ1-6	TRBV2	CASSENSPLHF
medium-sized	TRBJ1-4	TRBV7-9	CASSLAWGTTNEKLFF
medium-sized	TRBJ1-1	TRBV2	CASSGELERGYTEAFF
medium-sized	TRBJ1-4	TRBV20-1	CSALQGTANEKLFF
large	TRBJ2-1	TRBV3-1	CASSQWSDNEQFF
medium-sized	TRBJ1-6	TRBV7-8	CASSLLGQRGLNSPLHF
medium-sized	TRBJ1-2	TRBV7-9	CASSLASGAGGYTF
medium-sized	TRBJ2-7	TRBV6-2/TRBV6-3	CASSYDRDLNAYEQYF
NA	TRBJ1-2	TRBV10-3	CATGLRGPNHHSSPNYGYTF
medium-sized	TRBJ1-1	TRBV20-1	CSASEIQMNTEAFF
large	TRBJ1-2	TRBV7-2	CASSPVRGGYTF
medium-sized	TRBJ2-1	TRBV2	CASSGLTNDEQFF
large	TRBJ2-5	TRBV7-2	CASSLEGGMKTQYF
medium-sized	TRBJ2-7	TRBV20-1	CSAKPSGGSYEQYF
NA	TRBJ2-5	TRBV18	CASSPPNQETQYF
medium-sized	TRBJ1-6	TRBV12-3/TRBV12-4	CASRSLNSPLHF
NA	TRBJ2-3	TRBV11-2	CASSLGPAGLSTDTQYF
medium-sized	TRBJ1-5	TRBV19	CASSRKGSNQPQHF
large	TRBJ2-1	TRBV14	CASSQEGWAGQNNEQFF
medium-sized	TRBJ1-5	TRBV27	CASSLWDSNQPQHF
medium-sized	TRBJ1-2	TRBV9	CASRGQEGRYTF
medium-sized	TRBJ2-1	TRBV27	CASSLTSGGANEQFF
large	TRBJ2-5	TRBV11-2	CASSREPGSETQYF
large	TRBJ1-2	TRBV7-6	CASSLEGESGYTF
medium-sized	TRBJ2-1	TRBV5-1	CASSLGYKSNEQFF
medium-sized	TRBJ2-7	TRBV6-1	CASSEGTGGYEQYF